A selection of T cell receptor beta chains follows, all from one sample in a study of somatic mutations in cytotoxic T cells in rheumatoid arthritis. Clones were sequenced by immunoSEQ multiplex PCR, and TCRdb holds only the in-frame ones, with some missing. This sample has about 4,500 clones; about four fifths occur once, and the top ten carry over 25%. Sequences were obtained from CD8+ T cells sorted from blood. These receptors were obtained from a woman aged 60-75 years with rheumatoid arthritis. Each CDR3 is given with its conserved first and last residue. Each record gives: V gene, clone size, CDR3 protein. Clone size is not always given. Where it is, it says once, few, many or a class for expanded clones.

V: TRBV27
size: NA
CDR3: CASRGGNTEAFF

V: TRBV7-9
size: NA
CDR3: CASSFDRANEKLFF

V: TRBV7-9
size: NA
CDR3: CASSSGTLNTEAFF

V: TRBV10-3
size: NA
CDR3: CAISEPAIDRGTTGELFF

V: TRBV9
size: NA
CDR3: CASSVALSVNTEAFF

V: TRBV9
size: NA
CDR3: CASSVAYSGTYEQYF

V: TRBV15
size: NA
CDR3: CATSADPSYNEQFF

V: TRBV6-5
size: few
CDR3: CASGRDSGYNEQFF

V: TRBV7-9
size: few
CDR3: CASSLAYTGETPLHF

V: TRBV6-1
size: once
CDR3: CASSRYSWETQYF

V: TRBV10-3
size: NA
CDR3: CAISELANQPQHF

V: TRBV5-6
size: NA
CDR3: CASSLAGDSPYYGYTF

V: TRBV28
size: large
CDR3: CASSIQGGHEQYF

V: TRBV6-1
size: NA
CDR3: CASRVSSTEAFF

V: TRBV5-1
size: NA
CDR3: CASSTGTSGDRDEQFF

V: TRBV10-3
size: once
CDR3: CAISGVTGVGYNEQFF

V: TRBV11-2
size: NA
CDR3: CASSLDGTGALEAFF

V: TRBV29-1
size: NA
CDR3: CSVDTGGHTEAFF

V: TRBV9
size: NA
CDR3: CASSVGGGGYEQYF

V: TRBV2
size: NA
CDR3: CASSPGTGPYNEQFF

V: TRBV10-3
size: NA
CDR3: CAISESPGAGANVLTF

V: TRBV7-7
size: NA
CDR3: CASSSGAPQEAQYF

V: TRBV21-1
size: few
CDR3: CASSPQKGTAKETQYF

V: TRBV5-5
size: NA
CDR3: CASSYLEEQYF

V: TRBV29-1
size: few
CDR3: CSEGTEEAFF

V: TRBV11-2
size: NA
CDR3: CASSYTGGSSYNSPLHF

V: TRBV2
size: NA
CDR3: CASSWTSGGAGGGEQFF